The 10 T cell receptor beta chains below were found in one sample sequenced in a study of immune evolution from preneoplasia to lung adenocarcinoma. TCRdb's table, derived via immunoSEQ multiplex PCR, lists solely in-frame clones and lacks some. The repertoire has about 9,600 clones, around 89% of them found once; the top ten carry 2% to 3%. Source material: FFPE invasive lung adenocarcinoma tissue. These receptors came from a person between 65 and 80 years old with invasive lung adenocarcinoma.

The gene calls are TRBV10-2 and TRBJ2-7, with 8 bases lining up with TRBD2. Trimming cost V 2 bases and J 5 bases; bases outside gene matches: 5. Germline CDR1 WSHSY, CDR2 SAAADI. The CDR3 sequence is 14 residues long. The CDR3 region is CASSEIGGGNEQYF. The CDR3 bases are TGCGCCAGCAGTGAGATCGGCGGGGGGAACGAGCAGTACTTC.

V usage is TRBV6-1 and J usage is TRBJ2-1; D uncertain. Germline CDR1 MNHNS, CDR2 SASEGT. Trimming shortened V by 4 bases and J by 5 bases, and 9 bases separated the two germline ends. This CDR3 spans 13 amino acids. The CDR3 DNA reads as TGTGCCAGCAGTGTTTACATAAACAATGAGCAGTTCTTC. This sequence encodes CASSVYINNEQFF.

This clone occurred once. The V call is TRBV5-1, the J call TRBJ2-3, with TRBD2 matching 7 bases. Trimming took 4 bases from V and 1 from J; bases not matched to a gene: 15. The CDR3 is 18 amino acids. CDR1 and CDR2 (germline): SGHRS, YFSETQ. Here the CDR3 DNA reads TGCGCCAGCAGCCGAACGGGCGGCGGGGCGGGGGGCACAGATACGCAGTATTTT. It is translated as CASSRTGGGAGGTDTQYF.

The chain carries TRBV9 and TRBJ2-7; D possibly corresponds to TRBD1 (6 bases). V shed 4 bases and J shed 3 bases, with 17 bases lying between them. Germline V gene lookup returns CDR1 SGDLS and CDR2 YYNGEE. The CDR3 consists of 15 residues. CDR3 coding DNA: TGTGCCAGCAGCCCCCTAATGGACAGTGTCTACGAGCAGTACTTC. Translated, it gives CASSPLMDSVYEQYF.

This clone was detected a few times. This rearrangement joins TRBV7-9 to TRBJ1-1; unclear D gene. The CDR3 sequence is 11 residues long. Germline CDR1 and CDR2: SEHNR and FQNEAQ (reference sequence). V lost 4 bases, J lost 6 bases, and 6 bases lay in between. The CDR3 DNA reads as TGTGCCAGCAGCTATGGGGCTGAAGCTTTCTTT. It specifies CASSYGAEAFF.

V gene TRBV11-3 combines with J gene TRBJ2-1; D is undetermined. The germline V gene has CDR1 SGHNT and CDR2 YENEEA. The CDR3 has 14 residues. V was clipped by 5 bases and J by 5 bases, with 13 bases between them. Written as DNA, the CDR3 is TGTGCCAGCAGCGCCCTTTCCGGTAACAATGAGCAGTTCTTC. Its translation: CASSALSGNNEQFF.

V is TRBV19 and J is TRBJ1-4, with 11 bases lining up with TRBD1. Trimming removed 5 bases from V and 8 bases from J; junction bases left unmatched: 10. CDR1 and CDR2 (germline): LNHDA, SQIVND (reference sequence). The CDR3 runs to 16 residues. The CDR3 loop reads CASSPRTGGDQEKLFF. CDR3 nucleotides: TGTGCCAGTAGTCCTCGGACAGGGGGCGATCAGGAAAAACTGTTTTTT.

This chain links TRBV27 with TRBJ2-2; TRBD1 matches at 7 bases. V lost 5 bases, J lost 7 bases, and 7 bases stayed unmatched. Germline V gene lookup returns CDR1 MNHEY and CDR2 SMNVEV (reference sequence). This CDR3 region has 14 residues. The CDR3 reads CASSHSRDSGELFF. As DNA, the CDR3 is TGTGCCAGCAGTCACTCCCGGGACAGCGGGGAGCTGTTTTTT.

The V call is TRBV30, the J call TRBJ1-1; D possibly corresponds to TRBD1 (6 bases). Trimming cost V 3 bases and J 0 bases, with 14 bases left between them. In germline, CDR1 is GTSNPN, CDR2 SVGIG (reference sequence). This CDR3 has 15 amino acids. Written as DNA, the CDR3 is TGTGCCTGGAGCCTACCGGACAGAATGAACACTGAAGCTTTCTTT. Translating gives CAWSLPDRMNTEAFF.

The chain links TRBV18 to TRBJ1-1; unclear D gene. Germline CDR1 is KGHSH and CDR2 is LQKENI. The CDR3 extends over 13 amino acids. V lost 8 bases, J lost 3 bases, and 13 bases lay in between. CDR3 region: CASTTLSDTEAFF. CDR3 coding DNA: TGTGCCAGCACGACCCTTTCTGACACTGAAGCTTTCTTT.